The text below deals with one T cell receptor (beta chain). These data originate in a study of blood T cell repertoires in COVID-19. Germline CDR1 is GTSNPN and CDR2 is SVGIG (reference sequence). The CDR3 has 14 amino acids. The V end was cut by 0 bases, the J end by 2 bases, with 9 bases between. Clones were sequenced by immunoSEQ multiplex PCR, and TCRdb holds only the in-frame ones, with some missing. The data show roughly 60,000 clones, about four fifths seen once. The chain is built from TRBV30 and TRBJ2-3, with a weak D call TRBD2 (5 bases). Sequenced material: peripheral blood. The sequence came from a woman older than 75 with acute or convalescent COVID-19. CDR3 residues: CAWSVLRVTDTQYF. CDR3 DNA sequence: TGTGCCTGGAGTGTTTTGAGGGTCACAGATACGCAGTATTTT.